This T cell receptor (beta chain) was obtained from a study of shared clonotypes between healthy human individuals. General observations from the study: Blood was the only sampled material, and tissue repertoires likely differ.

Notes on this clone: Its antigen remains unknown.

The investigators split CD4+ cells into a CD45RA+ naive subset and a CD45RA-negative memory subset. CDR1 MNHNS and CDR2 SASEGT come from the germline V gene. The CDR3 contains 14 residues. The germline V and J ends were trimmed by 7 bases and 3 bases, with 16 bases remaining between them. TCRdb's copy holds only in-frame clones and misses some; the assay was immunoSEQ multiplex PCR. The repertoire consists of about 2.4 million clones, with under 95% occurring once and the leading ten covering approximately 0.37%. Sample: naive CD4+ T cells from PBMCs. Regarding subset: CD45RA+ positively selected. The chain uses TRBV6-1 and TRBJ2-7, with D perhaps matching TRBD1 (6 bases). The receptor was derived from a man younger than 30 in good health. Some clones in this sample may be carry-over from other donors' samples. The CDR3 is CASTEIGGIYEQYF. In nucleotides, the CDR3 is TGTGCCAGCACAGAGATAGGGGGAATCTACGAGCAGTACTTC.